A single sample gave rise to the 10 T cell receptor beta chains below, sequenced in a study of T-cell reconstitution after alpha-beta-depleted transplantation in children. Preparing the TCRbeta library involved the use of unique molecular identifiers. TCRdb reanalysed the PCR reads using MiXCR and keeps one entry per CDR3 protein. The profile shows roughly 500,000 distinct CDR3 sequences, roughly 10% of them singletons. Sequences were derived from PBMCs, sampled before TCRalphabeta/CD19-depleted stem cell transplant. The receptors were gathered from a child under 10 years old with inherited bone marrow failure, due to receive a stem cell transplant.

This clonotype was observed at least ten times. The V gene is TRBV20-1, the J gene TRBJ2-3; 9 bases match TRBD2. The J segment lost 0 bases and the V segment lost 6 bases, leaving 4 bases of the junction unmatched. CDR3 length equals 14 residues. Germline V CDR1 and CDR2: DFQATT, SNEGSKA (reference sequence). CDR3 sequence (DNA): TGCAGTGCCCTACTAGCGGGTAGCACAGATACGCAGTATTTT. Its translation is CSALLAGSTDTQYF.

This rearrangement joins TRBV11-2 to TRBJ2-7; unclear D gene. CDR1 and CDR2 from the germline V gene are SGHAT and FQNNGV. The CDR3 spans 16 residues. Trimming cost V 2 bases and J 2 bases, with 16 bases left between them. CDR3 sequence reads: CASSLYPSTVTYEQYF. The CDR3 DNA is TGTGCCAGCAGCTTATATCCGTCCACAGTAACCTACGAGCAGTACTTC.

V and J are TRBV12-3 or TRBV12-4 and TRBJ2-1, with D maybe TRBD1 (5 bases). Trimming stripped 6 bases from V and 4 bases from J, with 16 bases between. The CDR3 is 15 amino acids. CDR3 nucleotides: TGTGCCAGCAGCCCAGGAAGGGGTACTTACAATGAGCAGTTCTTC. The encoded protein is CASSPGRGTYNEQFF.

This clonotype was recorded at least ten times. The gene calls are TRBV29-1 and TRBJ1-4; TRBD1 might be the D (5 bases). Germline V gene sequence: CDR1 SQVTM, CDR2 ANQGSEA. The CDR3 spans 17 residues. Trimming stripped 7 bases from V and 3 bases from J, with 24 bases between. CDR3 residues: CSAEVQDTLGANEKLFF. CDR3 in DNA: TGCAGCGCCGAGGTCCAGGACACTCTGGGGGCTAATGAAAAACTGTTTTTT.

This chain joins TRBV24-1 and TRBJ1-2, with D possibly being TRBD1 (6 bases). The length of the CDR3 is 15 residues. Germline lookup yields CDR1 KGHDR and CDR2 SFDVKD. Trimming took off 2 bases at V and 4 bases at J, with 13 bases between the two ends. Here the CDR3 reads CATSDSSRGGYGYTF. The CDR3 DNA reads as TGTGCCACCAGTGATTCCTCAAGAGGGGGCTATGGCTACACCTTC.

The chain combines TRBV20-1 with TRBJ1-2; the D gene is possibly TRBD1 (5 bases). Per germline, CDR1 DFQATT and CDR2 SNEGSKA (reference sequence). V was pared by 0 bases and J by 2 bases, with 10 bases between. This CDR3 has 14 amino acids. CDR3 region: CSAREGGGNYGYTF. The DNA for the CDR3 is TGCAGTGCTAGAGAGGGGGGTGGGAACTATGGCTACACCTTC.

The chain couples TRBV7-9 to TRBJ2-4; D ambiguous. Looked up from germline, CDR1 is SEHNR and CDR2 is FQNEAQ (reference sequence). Trimming removed 4 bases from V and 10 bases from J, with 14 bases in between. The CDR3 has 13 residues. This chain's CDR3 is CASSSSTTMIQYF. CDR3 in DNA: TGTGCCAGCAGCTCCTCGACGACGATGATTCAGTACTTC.

This clonotype was observed at least ten times. The chain links TRBV24-1 to TRBJ2-5; D not resolved. This CDR3 is built from 15 residues. CDR1 and CDR2 (germline): KGHDR, SFDVKD. V was cut by 1 base and J by 5 bases, with 13 bases left in between. CDR3 sequence (DNA): TGTGCCACCAGTGATTTCGAGGACGGAAGTGAGACCCAGTACTTC. It is translated as CATSDFEDGSETQYF.

This clonotype was recorded many times. The chain joins TRBV10-3 to TRBJ1-3; a weak D match, TRBD1 (5 bases). The CDR3 is 14 amino acids. V lost 2 bases, J lost 3 bases, and 8 bases lay in between. Looked up from germline, CDR1 is ENHRY and CDR2 is SYGVKD. As DNA, the CDR3 is TGTGCCATCAGTGAGAGGGACGGTGGAAACACCATATATTTT. This translates into CAISERDGGNTIYF.

This clonotype has a count of ten or more. The V call is TRBV20-1, the J call TRBJ2-1; 11 bases map to TRBD2. Trimming at V came to 1 base and at J to 8 bases, leaving 7 bases not matched to a gene. Germline V gene lookup returns CDR1 DFQATT and CDR2 SNEGSKA (reference sequence). There are 15 residues in the CDR3. CDR3 DNA: TGCAGTGCTAGAGTTTCTAGCGGGAGGTTGGATGAGCAGTTCTTC. This gives the protein CSARVSSGRLDEQFF.